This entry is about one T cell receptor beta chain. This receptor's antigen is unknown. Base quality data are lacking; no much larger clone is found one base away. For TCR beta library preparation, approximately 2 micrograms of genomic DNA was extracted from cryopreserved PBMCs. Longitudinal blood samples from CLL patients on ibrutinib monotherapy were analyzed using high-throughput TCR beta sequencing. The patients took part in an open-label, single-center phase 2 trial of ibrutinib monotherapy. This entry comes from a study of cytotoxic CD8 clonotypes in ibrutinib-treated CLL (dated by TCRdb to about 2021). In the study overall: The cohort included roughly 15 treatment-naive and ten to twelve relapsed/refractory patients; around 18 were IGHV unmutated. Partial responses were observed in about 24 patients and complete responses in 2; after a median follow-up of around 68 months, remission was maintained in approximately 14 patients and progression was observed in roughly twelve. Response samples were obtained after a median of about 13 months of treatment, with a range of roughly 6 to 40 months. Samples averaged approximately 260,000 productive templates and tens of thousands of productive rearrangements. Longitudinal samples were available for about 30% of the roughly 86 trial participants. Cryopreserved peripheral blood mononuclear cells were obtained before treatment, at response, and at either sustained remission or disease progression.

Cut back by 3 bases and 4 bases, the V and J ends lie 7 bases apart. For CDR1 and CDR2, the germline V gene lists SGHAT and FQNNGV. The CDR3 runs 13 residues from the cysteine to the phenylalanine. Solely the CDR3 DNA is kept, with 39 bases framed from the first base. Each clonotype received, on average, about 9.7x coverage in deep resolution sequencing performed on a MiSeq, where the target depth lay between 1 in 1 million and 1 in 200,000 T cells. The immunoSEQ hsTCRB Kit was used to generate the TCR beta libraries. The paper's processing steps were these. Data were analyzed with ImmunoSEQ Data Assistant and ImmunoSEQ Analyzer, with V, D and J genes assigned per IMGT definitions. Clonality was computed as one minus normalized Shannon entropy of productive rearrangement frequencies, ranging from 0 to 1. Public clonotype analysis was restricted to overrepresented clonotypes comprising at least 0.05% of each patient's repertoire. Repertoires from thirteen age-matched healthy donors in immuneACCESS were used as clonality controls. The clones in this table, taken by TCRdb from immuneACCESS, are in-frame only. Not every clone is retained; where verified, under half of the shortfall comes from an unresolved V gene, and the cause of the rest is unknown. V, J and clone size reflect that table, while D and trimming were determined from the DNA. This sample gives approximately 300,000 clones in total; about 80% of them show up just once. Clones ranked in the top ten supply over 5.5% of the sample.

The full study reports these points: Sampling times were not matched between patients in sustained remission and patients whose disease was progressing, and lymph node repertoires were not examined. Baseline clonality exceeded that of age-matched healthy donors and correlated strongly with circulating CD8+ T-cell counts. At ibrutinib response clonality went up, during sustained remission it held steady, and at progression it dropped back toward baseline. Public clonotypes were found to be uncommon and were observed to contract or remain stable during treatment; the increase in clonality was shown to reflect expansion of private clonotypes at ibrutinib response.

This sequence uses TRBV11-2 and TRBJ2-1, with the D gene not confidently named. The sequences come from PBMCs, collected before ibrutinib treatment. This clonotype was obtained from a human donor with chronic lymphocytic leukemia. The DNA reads TGTGCCAGCAGCTTGGGCCAGTACAATGAGCAGTTCTTC. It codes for CASSLGQYNEQFF.